Detailed here is one T cell receptor (beta chain). Other DNA sequences in the sample encode the same CDR3. The data derive from a study of shared clonotypes between healthy human individuals. Adult donors, all healthy and HIV-negative, had no recent acute infections or vaccinations. Samples underwent the assay at deep level. The table came from immunoSEQ multiplex PCR; TCRdb's copy has only in-frame clones and leaves some out. This table holds roughly 640,000 clones, more than 95% found once. The CDR3 extends over 16 amino acids. V was clipped by 1 base and J by 6 bases; unmatched bases: 10. CDR1 and CDR2 from the germline V gene are KGHSH and LQKENI.

The sequenced sample was naive CD4+ T cells sorted from blood. Sample subset: CD45RA+ positively selected. The source of this sequence is a woman under 40 in good health. The rearrangement links TRBV18 to TRBJ1-2; 8 nucleotides agree with TRBD1. This CDR3 is CASSPRPGGVDDGYTF. The CDR3 DNA reads TGTGCCAGCTCACCACGGCCAGGGGGCGTAGATGATGGCTACACCTTC. The complete variable domain, with remaining parts taken from reference TRBV18 and TRBJ1-2, reads NAGVMQNPRHLVRRRGQEARLRCSPMKGHSHVYWYRQLPEEGLKFMVYLQKENIIDESGMPKERFSAEFPKEGPSILRIQQVVRGDSAAYFCASSPRPGGVDDGYTFGSGTRLTVV.